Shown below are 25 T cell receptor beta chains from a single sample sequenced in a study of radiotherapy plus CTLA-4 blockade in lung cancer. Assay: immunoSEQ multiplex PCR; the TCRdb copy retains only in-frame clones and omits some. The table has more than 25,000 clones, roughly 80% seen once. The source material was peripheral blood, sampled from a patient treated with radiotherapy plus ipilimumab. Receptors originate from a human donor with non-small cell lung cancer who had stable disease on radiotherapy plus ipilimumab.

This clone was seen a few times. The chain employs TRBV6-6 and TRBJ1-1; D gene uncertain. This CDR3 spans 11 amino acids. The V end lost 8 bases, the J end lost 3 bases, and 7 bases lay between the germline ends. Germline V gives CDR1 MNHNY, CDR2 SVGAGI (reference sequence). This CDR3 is CASARHTEAFF. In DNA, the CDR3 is TGTGCCAGCGCTCGACACACTGAAGCTTTCTTT.

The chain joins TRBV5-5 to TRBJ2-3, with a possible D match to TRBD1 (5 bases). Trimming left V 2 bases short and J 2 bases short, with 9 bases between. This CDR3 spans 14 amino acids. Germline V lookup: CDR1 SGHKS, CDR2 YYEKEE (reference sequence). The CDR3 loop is CASSLDRPTDTQYF. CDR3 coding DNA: TGTGCCAGCAGCTTAGACAGACCCACAGATACGCAGTATTTT.

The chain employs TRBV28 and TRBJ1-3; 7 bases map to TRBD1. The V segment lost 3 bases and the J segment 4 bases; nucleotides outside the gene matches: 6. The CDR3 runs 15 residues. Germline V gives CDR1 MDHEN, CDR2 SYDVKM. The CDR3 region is CASSLGPGQGNTIYF. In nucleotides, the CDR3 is TGTGCCAGCAGTTTGGGGCCGGGACAGGGAAACACCATATATTTT.

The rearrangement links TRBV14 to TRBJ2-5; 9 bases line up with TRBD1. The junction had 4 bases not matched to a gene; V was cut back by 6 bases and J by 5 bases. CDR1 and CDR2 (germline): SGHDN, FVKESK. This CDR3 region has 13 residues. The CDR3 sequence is CASRQGAVETQYF. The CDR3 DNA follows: TGTGCCAGCAGACAGGGGGCCGTGGAGACCCAGTACTTC.

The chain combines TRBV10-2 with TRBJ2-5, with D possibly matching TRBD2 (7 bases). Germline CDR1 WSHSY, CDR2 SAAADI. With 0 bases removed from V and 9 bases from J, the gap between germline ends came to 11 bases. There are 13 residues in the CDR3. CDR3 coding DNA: TGCGCCAGCAGTGAGTCCGGGGGGCAGGCCCAGTACTTC. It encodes CASSESGGQAQYF.

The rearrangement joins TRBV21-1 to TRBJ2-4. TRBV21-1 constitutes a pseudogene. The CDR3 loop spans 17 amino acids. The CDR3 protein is CASRTLVATQRKNIQYF. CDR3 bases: TGTGCCAGCAGGACACTTGTAGCTACACAAAGAAAAAACATTCAGTACTTC.

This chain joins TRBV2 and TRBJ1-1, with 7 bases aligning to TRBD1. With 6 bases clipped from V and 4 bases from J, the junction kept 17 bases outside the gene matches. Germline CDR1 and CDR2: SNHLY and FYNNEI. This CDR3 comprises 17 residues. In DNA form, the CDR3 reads TGTGCCAGCAGGTCGGACTTTGTAGGGGGCCGATTCACTGAAGCTTTCTTT. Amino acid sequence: CASRSDFVGGRFTEAFF.

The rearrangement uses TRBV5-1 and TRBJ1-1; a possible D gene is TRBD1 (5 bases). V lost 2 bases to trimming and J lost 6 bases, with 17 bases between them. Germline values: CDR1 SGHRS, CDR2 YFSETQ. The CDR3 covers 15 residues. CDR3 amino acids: CASSFVSGTGSEAFF. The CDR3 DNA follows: TGCGCCAGCAGCTTCGTCTCCGGGACCGGCTCTGAAGCTTTCTTT.

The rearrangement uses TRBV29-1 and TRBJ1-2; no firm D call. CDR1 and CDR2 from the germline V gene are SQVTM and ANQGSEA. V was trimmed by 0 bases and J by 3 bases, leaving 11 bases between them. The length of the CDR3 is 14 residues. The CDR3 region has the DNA TGCAGCGTTGAAGATAGTCTAGTCGACTATGGCTACACCTTC. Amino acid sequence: CSVEDSLVDYGYTF.

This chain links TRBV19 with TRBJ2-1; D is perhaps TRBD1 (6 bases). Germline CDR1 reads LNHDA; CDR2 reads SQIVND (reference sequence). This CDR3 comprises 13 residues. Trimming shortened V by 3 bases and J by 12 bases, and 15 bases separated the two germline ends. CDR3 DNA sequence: TGTGCCAGTAGTATTGGGACATTTAAGGGGCAGTTCTTC. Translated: CASSIGTFKGQFF.

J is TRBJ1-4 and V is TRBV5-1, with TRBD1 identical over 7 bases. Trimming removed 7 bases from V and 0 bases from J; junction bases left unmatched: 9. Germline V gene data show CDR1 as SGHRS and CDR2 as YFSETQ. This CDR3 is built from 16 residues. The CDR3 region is CASGATGTATNEKLFF. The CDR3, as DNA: TGCGCCAGCGGGGCGACAGGGACAGCAACTAATGAAAAACTGTTTTTT.

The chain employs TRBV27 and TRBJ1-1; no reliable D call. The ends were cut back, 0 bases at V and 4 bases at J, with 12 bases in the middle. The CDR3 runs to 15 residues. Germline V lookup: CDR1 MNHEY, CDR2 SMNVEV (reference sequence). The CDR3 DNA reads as TGTGCCAGCAGTTTATCGAACCGGGCCGGCACTGAAGCTTTCTTT. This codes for CASSLSNRAGTEAFF.

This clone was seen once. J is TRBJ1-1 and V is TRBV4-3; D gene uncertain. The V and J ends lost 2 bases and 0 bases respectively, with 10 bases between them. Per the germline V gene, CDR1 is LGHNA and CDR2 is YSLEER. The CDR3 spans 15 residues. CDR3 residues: CASSQRRTLNTEAFF. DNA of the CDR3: TGCGCCAGCAGCCAACGACGGACTCTGAACACTGAAGCTTTCTTT.

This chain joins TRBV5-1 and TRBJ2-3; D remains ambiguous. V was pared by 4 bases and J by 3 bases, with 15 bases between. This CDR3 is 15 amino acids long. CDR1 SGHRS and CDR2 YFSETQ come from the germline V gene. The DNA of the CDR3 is TGCGCCAGCAGCGCCATACGTCCTGGGACAGATACGCAGTATTTT. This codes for CASSAIRPGTDTQYF.

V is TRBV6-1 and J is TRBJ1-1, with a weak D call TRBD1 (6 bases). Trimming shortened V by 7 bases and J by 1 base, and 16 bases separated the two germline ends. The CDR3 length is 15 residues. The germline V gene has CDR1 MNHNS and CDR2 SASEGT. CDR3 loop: CASTPRRDKNTEAFF. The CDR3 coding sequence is TGTGCCAGCACCCCCCGGCGGGACAAGAACACTGAAGCTTTCTTT.

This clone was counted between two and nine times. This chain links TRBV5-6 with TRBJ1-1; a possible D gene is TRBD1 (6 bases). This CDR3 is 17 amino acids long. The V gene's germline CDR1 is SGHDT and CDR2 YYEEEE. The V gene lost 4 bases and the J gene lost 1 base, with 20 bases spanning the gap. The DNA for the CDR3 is TGTGCCAGCAGCCCGCCCATGGGGGCTGGATCGAACACTGAAGCTTTCTTT. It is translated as CASSPPMGAGSNTEAFF.

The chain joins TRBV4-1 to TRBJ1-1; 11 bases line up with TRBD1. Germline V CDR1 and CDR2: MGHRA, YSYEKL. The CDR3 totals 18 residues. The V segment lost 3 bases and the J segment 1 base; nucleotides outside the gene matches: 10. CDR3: CASSQDGQGAFANTEAFF. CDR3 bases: TGCGCCAGCAGCCAGGACGGACAGGGGGCCTTCGCGAACACTGAAGCTTTCTTT.

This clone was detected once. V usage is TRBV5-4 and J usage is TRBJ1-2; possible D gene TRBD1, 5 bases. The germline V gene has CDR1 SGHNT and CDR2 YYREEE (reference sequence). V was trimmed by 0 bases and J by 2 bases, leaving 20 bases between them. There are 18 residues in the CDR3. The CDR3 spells CASSLGLIGGQGNYGYTF. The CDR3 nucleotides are TGTGCCAGCAGCTTGGGCTTAATAGGTGGTCAGGGAAACTATGGCTACACCTTC. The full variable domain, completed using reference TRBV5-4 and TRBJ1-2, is ETGVTQSPTHLIKTRGQQVTLRCSSQSGHNTVSWYQQALGQGPQFIFQYYREEENGRGNFPPRFSGLQFPNYSSELNVNALELDDSALYLCASSLGLIGGQGNYGYTFGSGTRLTVV.

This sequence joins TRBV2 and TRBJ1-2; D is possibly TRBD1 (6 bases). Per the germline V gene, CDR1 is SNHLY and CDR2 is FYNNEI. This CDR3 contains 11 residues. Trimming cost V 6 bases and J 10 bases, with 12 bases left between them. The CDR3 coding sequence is TGTGCCAGCAGATCTAGGGGGTACTACACCTTC. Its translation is CASRSRGYYTF.

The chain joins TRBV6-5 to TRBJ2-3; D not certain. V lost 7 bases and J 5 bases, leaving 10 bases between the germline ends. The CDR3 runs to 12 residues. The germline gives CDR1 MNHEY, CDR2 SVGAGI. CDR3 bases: TGTGCCAGCACCAGTTTCGGAGATACGCAGTATTTT. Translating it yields CASTSFGDTQYF.

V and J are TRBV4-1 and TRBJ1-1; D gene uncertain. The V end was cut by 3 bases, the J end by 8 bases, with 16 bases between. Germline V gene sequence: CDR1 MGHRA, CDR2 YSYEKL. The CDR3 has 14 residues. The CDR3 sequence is CASSHRGKGQEAFF. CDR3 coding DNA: TGCGCCAGCAGCCACCGGGGTAAAGGGCAAGAAGCTTTCTTT.

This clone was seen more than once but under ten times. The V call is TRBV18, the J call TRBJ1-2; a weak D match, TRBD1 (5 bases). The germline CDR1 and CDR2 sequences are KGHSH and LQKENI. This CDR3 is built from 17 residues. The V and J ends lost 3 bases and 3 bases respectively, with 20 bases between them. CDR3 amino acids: CASSPPGRQFGHYGYTF. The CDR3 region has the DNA TGTGCCAGCTCACCCCCCGGCCGACAGTTCGGTCACTATGGCTACACCTTC.

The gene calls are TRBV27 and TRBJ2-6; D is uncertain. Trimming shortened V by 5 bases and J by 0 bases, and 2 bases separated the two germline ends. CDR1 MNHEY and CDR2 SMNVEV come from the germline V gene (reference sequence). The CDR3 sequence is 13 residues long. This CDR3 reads CASSVSGANVLTF. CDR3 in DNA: TGTGCCAGCAGTGTCTCTGGGGCCAACGTCCTGACTTTC.

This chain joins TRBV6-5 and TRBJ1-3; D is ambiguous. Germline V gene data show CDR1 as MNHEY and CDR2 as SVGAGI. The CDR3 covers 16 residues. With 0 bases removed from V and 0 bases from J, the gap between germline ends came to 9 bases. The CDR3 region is CASSYSGRFSGNTIYF. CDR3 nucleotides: TGTGCCAGCAGTTACTCTGGCAGGTTCTCTGGAAACACCATATATTTT.

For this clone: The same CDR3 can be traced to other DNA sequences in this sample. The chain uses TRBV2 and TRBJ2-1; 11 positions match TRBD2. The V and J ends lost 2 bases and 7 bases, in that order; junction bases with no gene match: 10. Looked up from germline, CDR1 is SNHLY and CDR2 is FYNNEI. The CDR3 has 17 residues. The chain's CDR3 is CASSERVAGGRGNEQFF. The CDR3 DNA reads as TGTGCCAGCAGTGAACGGGTAGCGGGGGGGCGGGGGAATGAGCAGTTCTTC.